A single sample gave rise to the 10 T cell receptor beta chains below, sequenced in a study of T-cell reconstitution after alpha-beta-depleted transplantation in children. The TCRbeta library was prepared with unique molecular identifiers. Using its own MiXCR run on the PCR reads, TCRdb lists one record per CDR3 protein. The sample holds about 580,000 distinct CDR3 sequences, roughly 24% seen once. Sequenced here: PBMCs, mostly from graft donor cells, sampled 360 days after TCRalphabeta/CD19-depleted stem cell transplant. These receptors all stem from a boy under two years old who had a stem cell transplant for acute myeloid leukemia, so the T cells may come from the graft donor.

The V gene is TRBV15, the J gene TRBJ2-3; the match to TRBD2 covers 13 bases. The CDR3 covers 17 residues. Looked up from germline, CDR1 is LNHNV and CDR2 is YYDKDF (reference sequence). V gave up 4 bases and J gave up 3 bases; unmatched junction bases: 7. CDR3 protein: CATSTSTSGGTTDTQYF. The CDR3, as DNA: TGTGCCACCAGCACCTCGACTAGCGGGGGGACGACAGATACGCAGTATTTT.

This clonotype appeared a few times. This chain uses TRBV5-1 with TRBJ1-1; possibly TRBD1 for D (5 bases). The germline V gene encodes CDR1 SGHRS and CDR2 YFSETQ. V dropped 4 bases and J dropped 1 base, with 11 bases sitting between them. This CDR3 contains 14 residues. Here the CDR3 DNA reads TGCGCCAGCAGCCCGGGACGGAAGAACACTGAAGCTTTCTTT. It translates to CASSPGRKNTEAFF. The entire variable domain, with the rest obtained from reference TRBV5-1 and TRBJ1-1, is as follows: KAGVTQTPRYLIKTRGQQVTLSCSPISGHRSVSWYQQTPGQGLQFLFEYFSETQRNKGNFPGRFSGRQFSNSRSEMNVSTLELGDSALYLCASSPGRKNTEAFFGQGTRLTVV.

This clonotype appeared a few times. The chain combines TRBV5-4 with TRBJ2-5; D possibly uses TRBD1 or TRBD2 (5 bases each). The germline V gene encodes CDR1 SGHNT and CDR2 YYREEE (reference sequence). V lost 0 bases and J lost 7, with 13 bases in between. This CDR3 is 14 amino acids long. The CDR3 nucleotides are TGTGCCAGCAGCTTGGGGATTGGGGACGGGACCCAGTACTTC. As protein: CASSLGIGDGTQYF.

This chain links TRBV5-1 with TRBJ1-4, with D possibly matching TRBD1 (5 bases). The V end was cut by 2 bases, the J end by 0 bases, with 14 bases between. The CDR3 loop spans 17 amino acids. The germline gives CDR1 SGHRS, CDR2 YFSETQ. CDR3 loop: CASSFDPAGTTNEKLFF. In DNA form, the CDR3 reads TGCGCCAGCAGCTTCGACCCAGCAGGGACAACTAATGAAAAACTGTTTTTT.

This clonotype was counted only a few times. The J gene is TRBJ2-7, the V gene TRBV7-9; D is unclear. The CDR3 covers 12 residues. V was cut by 4 bases and J by 2 bases, with 6 bases left in between. Germline V gene data show CDR1 as SEHNR and CDR2 as FQNEAQ (reference sequence). CDR3 bases: TGTGCCAGCAGCTCCGCGGCCTACGAGCAGTACTTC. Its protein product is CASSSAAYEQYF.

The chain recombines TRBV10-3 with TRBJ2-3, with no clear D. Trimming shortened V by 4 bases and J by 6 bases, and 8 bases separated the two germline ends. CDR1 and CDR2 from the germline V gene are ENHRY and SYGVKD. The CDR3 is 12 amino acids. The CDR3 nucleotides are TGTGCCATCAGTGTGAGCAGCGATACGCAGTATTTT. This sequence encodes CAISVSSDTQYF.

V usage is TRBV15 and J usage is TRBJ2-3; 7 nucleotides line up with TRBD1. The CDR3 is 16 amino acids. V lost 2 bases to trimming and J lost 3 bases; unmatched junction nucleotides: 8. CDR1 is LNHNV and CDR2 is YYDKDF in the germline V gene (reference sequence). The CDR3 DNA reads as TGTGCCACCAGCAGACGTACAGGGGACGGTACAGATACGCAGTATTTT. Amino acids: CATSRRTGDGTDTQYF. The full variable domain, its missing parts supplied by reference TRBV15 and TRBJ2-3, is DAMVIQNPRYQVTQFGKPVTLSCSQTLNHNVMYWYQQKSSQAPKLLFHYYDKDFNNEADTPDNFQSRRPNTSFCFLDIRSPGLGDTAMYLCATSRRTGDGTDTQYFGPGTRLTVL.

The chain recombines TRBV6-2 or TRBV6-3 with TRBJ2-1; 7 bases match TRBD1. J was trimmed by 1 base and V by 2 bases; bases with no gene match: 8. Per germline, CDR1 MNHEY and CDR2 SVGEGT. This CDR3 contains 17 residues. Written as DNA, the CDR3 is TGTGCCAGCAGTTACCCCCACGACAGGGATTCCTACAATGAGCAGTTCTTC. Translated, it gives CASSYPHDRDSYNEQFF.

J is TRBJ2-1 and V is TRBV11-3; D remains ambiguous. V was cut by 3 bases and J by 7 bases, with 16 bases left in between. The CDR3 is 15 residues long. The germline V gene encodes CDR1 SGHNT and CDR2 YENEEA. CDR3 coding DNA: TGTGCCAGCAGCTTGCCGGGCCAACGCTATAATGAGCAGTTCTTC. This encodes CASSLPGQRYNEQFF.

The CDR3 DNA sequence: TGTGCCAGCAGCTTGGTCCTGCACATCGCGGGCTACGAGCAGTACTTC. Translation: CASSLVLHIAGYEQYF. The V call is TRBV5-5, the J call TRBJ2-7, with TRBD2 as a possible D gene (5 bases). CDR1 SGHKS and CDR2 YYEKEE come from the germline V gene (reference sequence). The V end lost 0 bases, the J end lost 3 bases, and 16 bases lay between the germline ends. This CDR3 is 16 amino acids long. Full variable domain (outside the CDR3, taken from reference TRBV5-5 and TRBJ2-7): DAGVTQSPTHLIKTRGQQVTLRCSPISGHKSVSWYQQVLGQGPQFIFQYYEKEERGRGNFPDRFSARQFPNYSSELNVNALLLGDSALYLCASSLVLHIAGYEQYFGPGTRLTVT.